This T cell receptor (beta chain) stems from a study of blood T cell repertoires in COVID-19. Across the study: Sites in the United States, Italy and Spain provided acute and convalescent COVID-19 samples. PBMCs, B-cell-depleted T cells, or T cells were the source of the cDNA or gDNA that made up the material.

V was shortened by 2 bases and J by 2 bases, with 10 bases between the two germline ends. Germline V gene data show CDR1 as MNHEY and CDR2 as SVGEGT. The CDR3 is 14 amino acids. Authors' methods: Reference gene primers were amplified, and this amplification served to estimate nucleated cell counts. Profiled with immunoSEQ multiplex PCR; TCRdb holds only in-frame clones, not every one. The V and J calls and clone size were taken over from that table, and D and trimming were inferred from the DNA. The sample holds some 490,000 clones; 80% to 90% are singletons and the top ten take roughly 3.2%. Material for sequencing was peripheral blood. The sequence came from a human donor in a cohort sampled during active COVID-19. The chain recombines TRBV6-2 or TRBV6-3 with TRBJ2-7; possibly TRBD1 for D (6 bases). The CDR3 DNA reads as TGTGCCAGCAGTTACGGACAGACTACCTACGAGCAGTACTTC. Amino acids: CASSYGQTTYEQYF.